This T cell receptor beta chain comes out of a study of blood T cell repertoires in COVID-19. CDR1 SGHDT and CDR2 YYEEEE come from the germline V gene. Trimming took off 4 bases at V and 4 bases at J, with 13 bases between the two ends. CDR3 length equals 14 residues. Profiled with immunoSEQ multiplex PCR; TCRdb holds only in-frame clones, not every one. This repertoire shows 130,000 or so clones, just under 85% found once; its top ten account for roughly 13%. This chain joins TRBV5-6 and TRBJ2-3, with D possibly matching TRBD2 (5 bases). The TCR sequence derives from a human donor in a cohort sampled during active COVID-19. The source material was peripheral blood. CDR3 bases: TGTGCCAGCAGCCCGGAGGACTTGCCAGATACGCAGTATTTT. This codes for CASSPEDLPDTQYF.